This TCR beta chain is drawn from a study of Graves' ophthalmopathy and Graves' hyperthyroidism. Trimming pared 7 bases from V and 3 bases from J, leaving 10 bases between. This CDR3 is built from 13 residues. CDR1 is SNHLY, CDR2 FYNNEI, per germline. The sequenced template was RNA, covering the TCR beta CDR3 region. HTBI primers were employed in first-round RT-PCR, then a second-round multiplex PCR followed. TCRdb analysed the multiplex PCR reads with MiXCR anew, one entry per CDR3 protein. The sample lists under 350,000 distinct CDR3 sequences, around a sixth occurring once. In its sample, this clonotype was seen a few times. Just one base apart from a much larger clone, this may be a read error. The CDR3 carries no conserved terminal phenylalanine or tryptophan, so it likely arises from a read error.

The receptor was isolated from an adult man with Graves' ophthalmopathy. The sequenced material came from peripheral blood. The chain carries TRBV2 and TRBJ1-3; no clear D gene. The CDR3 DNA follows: TGTGCCAGCAAAGCCAACCTTGGAAACACCATATATCTT. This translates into CASKANLGNTIYL.